This T cell receptor (beta chain) came from a study of blood T cell repertoires in COVID-19 (dated by TCRdb to 2020 to 2022). For the wider study: Samples from collaborators originated in the United States, Italy and Spain and spanned both the acute and convalescent phases of COVID-19. The prospective study material was composed of cDNA or gDNA derived from T cells, B-cell-depleted T cells, or PBMCs. The dataset comprised deeply sampled blood TCRbeta repertoires from subjects exposed to, actively infected with, or recovered from COVID-19. Where HLA class I and class II types were available, the types were taken from metadata supplied by the sample provider, not from assay-based typing. The samples were drawn from the first 160 participants of the ongoing ImmuneRACE study and from roughly 1,300 subjects provided by 6 global collaborators. A de-identified subject ID, COVID-19 status, age in years and sex were almost always included in the sample metadata. The repertoires were released in a freely available public database intended as a resource for research on the immune response to SARS-CoV-2. General findings and caveats noted by the study authors: The amount of clinical and demographic metadata varied by source and participant and was provided uncurated.

The immunoSEQ Assay, a bias-controlled multiplex PCR, was used to amplify TCRbeta CDR3 regions from genomic DNA. In the paper's pipeline: The number of nucleated cells in each sample was estimated by amplification of reference gene primers within the assay. To quantify the absolute abundance of each unique TCRbeta CDR3 rearrangement, sequence reads were collapsed and filtered. For each sample, productive Simpson clonality was calculated as the square root of Simpson's diversity index over productive rearrangements. The immuneACCESS repertoire file appears here via TCRdb, limited to in-frame rearrangements. These files lack a portion of the clones; in checked studies, under half of the deficit traces to unresolved V genes, and the cause of the others is not known. The DNA was the basis for D and trimming; V, J and clone size are from that table. The sample table shows about 42,000 clones, and around 91% are seen once. The ten largest clones add up to under 9.5% of the sample.

As regards this clone: The clone's antigen remains unknown. No clone much larger than this one lies a single base away; base qualities are absent.

Collaborating institutions collected whole blood in K2EDTA tubes following their own protocols. Collaborator samples were shipped for TCRbeta analysis as frozen whole blood, isolated PBMCs, or DNA extracted from either sample type. The sequenced material came from peripheral blood. The origin of this receptor is a man aged 45-65 years with active COVID-19.

The CDR3 is CASSRYGAGGGNEQFF. The DNA is TGTGCCAGCAGCCGGTACGGGGCGGGAGGAGGCAATGAGCAGTTCTTC. The rearranged chain carries TRBV13 and TRBJ2-1, and 8 junctional nucleotides match TRBD2. Spanning cysteine to phenylalanine, the CDR3 consists of 16 amino acids. The only DNA kept is the CDR3, 48 bases in frame from the first base. Via the germline V gene (reference sequence), CDR1 is PRHDT and CDR2 FYEKMQ. V is pruned by 5 bases and J by 6 bases, leaving 12 bases of the junction without a gene match.